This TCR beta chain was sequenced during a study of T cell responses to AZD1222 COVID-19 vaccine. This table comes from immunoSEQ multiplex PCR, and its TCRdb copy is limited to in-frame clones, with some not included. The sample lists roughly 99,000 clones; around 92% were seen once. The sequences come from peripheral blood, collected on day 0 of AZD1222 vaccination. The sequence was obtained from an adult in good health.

The CDR3 is CASSSSVLNGYEQYF. The CDR3 DNA is TGTGCCAGCAGCTCCTCGGTCCTTAACGGGTACGAGCAGTACTTC. The rearrangement uses TRBV4-2 and TRBJ2-7; D is unclear. This CDR3 comprises 15 residues. Between the trimmed V and J ends, which lost 5 bases and 4 bases, there was a span of 18 bases. CDR1 is LGHNA, CDR2 YNFKEQ, per germline.